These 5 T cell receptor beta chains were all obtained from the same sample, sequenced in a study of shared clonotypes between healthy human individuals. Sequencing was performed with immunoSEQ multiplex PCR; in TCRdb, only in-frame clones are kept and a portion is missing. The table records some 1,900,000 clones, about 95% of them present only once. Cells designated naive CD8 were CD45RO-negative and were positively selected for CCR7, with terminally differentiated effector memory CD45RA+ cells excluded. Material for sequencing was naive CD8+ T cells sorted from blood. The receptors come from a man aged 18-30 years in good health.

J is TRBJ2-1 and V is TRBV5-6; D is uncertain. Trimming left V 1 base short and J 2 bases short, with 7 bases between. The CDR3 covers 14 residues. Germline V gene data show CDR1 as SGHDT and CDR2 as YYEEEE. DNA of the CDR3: TGTGCCAGCAGCTTGTCCCTAGCCTACAATGAGCAGTTCTTC. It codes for CASSLSLAYNEQFF.

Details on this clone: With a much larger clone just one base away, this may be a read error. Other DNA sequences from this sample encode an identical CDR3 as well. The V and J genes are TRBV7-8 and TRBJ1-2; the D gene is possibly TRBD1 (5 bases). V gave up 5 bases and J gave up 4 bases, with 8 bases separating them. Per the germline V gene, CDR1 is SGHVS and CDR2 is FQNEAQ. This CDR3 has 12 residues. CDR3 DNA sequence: TGTGCCAGCAGCCCAGACAGCTATGGCTACACCTTC. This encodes CASSPDSYGYTF. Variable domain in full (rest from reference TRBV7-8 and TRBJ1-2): GAGVSQSPRYKVAKRGQDVALRCDPISGHVSLFWYQQALGQGPEFLTYFQNEAQLDKSGLPSDRFFAERPEGSVSTLKIQRTQQEDSAVYLCASSPDSYGYTFGSGTRLTVV.

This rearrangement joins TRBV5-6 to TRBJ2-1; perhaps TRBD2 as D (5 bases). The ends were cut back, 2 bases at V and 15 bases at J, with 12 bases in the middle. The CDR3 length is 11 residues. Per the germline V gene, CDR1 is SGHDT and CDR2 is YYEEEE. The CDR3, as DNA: TGTGCCAGCAGCTTTTCGGGGAATCGGTTCTTC. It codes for CASSFSGNRFF.

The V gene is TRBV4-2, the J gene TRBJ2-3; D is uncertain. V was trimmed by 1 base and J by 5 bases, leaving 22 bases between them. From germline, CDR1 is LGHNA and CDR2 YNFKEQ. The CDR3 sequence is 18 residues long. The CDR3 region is CASSQVVGVTYLRDTQYF. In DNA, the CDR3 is TGTGCCAGCAGCCAAGTTGTAGGCGTGACCTATCTCCGAGATACGCAGTATTTT.

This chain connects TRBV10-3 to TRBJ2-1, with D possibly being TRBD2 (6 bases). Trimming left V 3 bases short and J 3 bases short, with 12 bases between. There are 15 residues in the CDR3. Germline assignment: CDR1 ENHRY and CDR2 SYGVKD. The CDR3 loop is CAISDGSGVYNEQFF. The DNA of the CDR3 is TGTGCCATCAGTGATGGTAGCGGAGTCTACAATGAGCAGTTCTTC.